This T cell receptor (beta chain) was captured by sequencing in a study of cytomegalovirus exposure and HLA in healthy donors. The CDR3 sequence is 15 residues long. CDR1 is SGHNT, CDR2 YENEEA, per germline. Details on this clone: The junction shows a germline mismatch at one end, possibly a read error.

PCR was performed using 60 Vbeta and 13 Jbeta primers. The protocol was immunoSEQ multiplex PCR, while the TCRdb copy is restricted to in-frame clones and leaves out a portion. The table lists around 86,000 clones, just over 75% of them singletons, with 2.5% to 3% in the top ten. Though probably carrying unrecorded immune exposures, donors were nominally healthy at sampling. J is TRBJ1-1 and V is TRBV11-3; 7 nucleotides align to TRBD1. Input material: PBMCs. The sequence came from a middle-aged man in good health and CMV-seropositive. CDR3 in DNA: TGTGCCAACAGCTTAGGAGAGGGGGCGTCTACTGAAGCTTTCTTT. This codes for CANSLGEGASTEAFF.